The 5 T cell receptor beta chains in this list originate from one sample, sequenced in a study of cytomegalovirus exposure and HLA in healthy donors. The study ran its PCR with 60 Vbeta and 13 Jbeta primers. Assay: immunoSEQ multiplex PCR; the TCRdb copy retains only in-frame clones and omits some. The listing contains 85,000 to 110,000 clones. Sequenced: PBMCs. These receptors all come from a man aged 35 to 55 in good health and CMV-seronegative.

J is TRBJ2-7 and V is TRBV30, with 9 nucleotides matching TRBD1. Trimming at V came to 3 bases and at J to 2 bases, leaving 5 bases not matched to a gene. The CDR3 sequence is 14 residues long. CDR1 and CDR2 (germline): GTSNPN, SVGIG (reference sequence). The chain's CDR3 is CAWSPRDRAYEQYF. In DNA, the CDR3 is TGTGCCTGGAGCCCCCGGGACAGGGCCTACGAGCAGTACTTC.

CDR3 loop: CASSPRTGPTGEQFF. The CDR3 DNA sequence: TGTGCCAGCTCACCCAGGACAGGGCCTACGGGTGAGCAGTTCTTC. The V and J genes are TRBV18 and TRBJ2-1, with TRBD1 identical over 8 bases. In germline, CDR1 is KGHSH, CDR2 LQKENI. V lost 3 bases and J lost 9; bases outside the gene matches: 10. CDR3 length equals 15 residues. Using reference TRBV18 and TRBJ2-1 for the parts outside the CDR3, the full variable domain is NAGVMQNPRHLVRRRGQEARLRCSPMKGHSHVYWYRQLPEEGLKFMVYLQKENIIDESGMPKERFSAEFPKEGPSILRIQQVVRGDSAAYFCASSPRTGPTGEQFFGPGTRLTVL.

This rearrangement joins TRBV7-2 to TRBJ2-7, with 8 nucleotides matching TRBD2. V lost 1 base, J lost 7 bases, and 9 bases stayed unmatched. The CDR3 spans 15 residues. The germline CDR1 and CDR2 sequences are SGHTA and FQGNSA. The CDR3 region has the DNA TGTGCCAGCAGCTTAGACGCGGGGGGACCGATTGAGCAGTACTTC. Protein sequence: CASSLDAGGPIEQYF. Full variable domain (missing parts from reference TRBV7-2 and TRBJ2-7): GAGVSQSPSNKVTEKGKDVELRCDPISGHTALYWYRQSLGQGLEFLIYFQGNSAPDKSGLPSDRFSAERTGGSVSTLTIQRTQQEDSAVYLCASSLDAGGPIEQYFGPGTRLTVT.

The V call is TRBV6-1, the J call TRBJ1-1, with D perhaps TRBD1 (6 bases). CDR3 length: 17 amino acids. The V end lost 4 bases, the J end lost 0 bases, and 18 bases lay between the germline ends. The germline gives CDR1 MNHNS, CDR2 SASEGT. CDR3 loop: CASSVTRRGHMNTEAFF. CDR3 sequence (DNA): TGTGCCAGCAGTGTCACCAGGCGGGGGCACATGAACACTGAAGCTTTCTTT.

V is TRBV6-1 and J is TRBJ2-7; TRBD2 aligns across 12 bases. With V trimmed by 7 bases and J by 2 bases, 3 bases remained unmatched. Germline values: CDR1 MNHNS, CDR2 SASEGT. CDR3 length: 14 residues. CDR3 in amino acids: CASIRTSGAYEQYF. In DNA, the CDR3 is TGTGCCAGCATCCGGACTAGCGGGGCCTACGAGCAGTACTTC.